This TCR beta chain was sequenced for a study of T cell therapy after organ transplantation. Produced via immunoSEQ multiplex PCR; TCRdb's table is partial and in-frame only. The sample has roughly 48,000 clones; about 95% are singletons. Comments on this clone: Its antigen is not known.

Sequenced material: CD8+ T cells from blood, taken before autologous CMV-specific T cell therapy. The sequence was obtained from a human patient who had received a solid organ transplant and had CMV disease.

CDR3 in DNA: TGTGCCAGCAGCTTGGAGAGGGGGTCCACCTACGAGCAGTACTTC. Its translation is CASSLERGSTYEQYF. J is TRBJ2-7 and V is TRBV5-4, with a possible D match to TRBD1 (6 bases). CDR1 is SGHNT and CDR2 is YYREEE in the germline V gene (reference sequence). This CDR3 region has 15 residues. The V and J ends lost 0 bases and 2 bases respectively, with 12 bases between them.